The present TCR beta chain was sequenced within a study of T cells in Graves' hyperthyroidism and ophthalmopathy (dated by TCRdb to the late 2010s). Regarding the study in general: Peripheral blood was collected at initial diagnosis, before any treatment. TCR V-J signatures able to tell the groups apart were searched for in a discovery cohort of 90 to 100 patients, of whom around 43 had Graves' ophthalmopathy and about 60 had stable Graves' hyperthyroidism. Following sampling, methimazole starting at 30 mg daily was given to hyperthyroidism patients, and high-dose intravenous methylprednisolone was given to ophthalmopathy patients. The study also compared thyroid tissue and blood T-cell repertoires from more than 5 Graves' hyperthyroidism patients. The 75 to 100 discovery patients were divided at random into training and test sets in a 7:3 ratio. Whether ophthalmopathy could be predicted prospectively was tested in an independent validation cohort made up of roughly 19 hyperthyroidism patients plus 17 patients who later progressed to ophthalmopathy. TCR Vbeta CDR3 sequencing of fewer than 150 peripheral blood samples (43 ophthalmopathy, 75 to 85 hyperthyroidism and about 17 progressor patients) is reported in the paper.

The study at large found these results: No statistical method was used to set the sample size in advance, and investigators knew the group allocation. A 13 V-J signature model separated ophthalmopathy from stable hyperthyroidism, with around 91% sensitivity and roughly 81% specificity in cross-validation and 80%/75% in testing. Most expanded thyroid clonotypes (frequency above 0.001) were also detected in blood, suggesting blood repertoires may reflect thyroid immune responses. In validation, the model predicted progression to ophthalmopathy with about 71% sensitivity and around 72% specificity, a median of around six months before onset.

TCR beta CDR3 regions were amplified from RNA transcripts. For the first round of RT-PCR on the TCR CDR3, the HTBI primer set was used together with the Qiagen OneStep RT-PCR kit. A second multiplex PCR round built the libraries, followed by size selection and purification. Sequencing of the libraries was done on an Illumina HiSeq2000 using paired-end 100 bp reads. On the study's bioinformatics: Raw data were processed with SOAPnuke, discarding reads with adapters, uncalled bases, mean Phred below 15, or no exact constant-primer or identifier match. High-quality paired reads were merged using COPE v1.2.5, and each unique nucleotide sequence was defined as a clonotype. MiTCR v1.1 was used to align clonotypes to the IMGT TRBV, TRBD and TRBJ reference segments. Analysis was restricted to V-J combinations with a frequency above 0.0001, which covered 99% to 99.2% of repertoires. A TCS score was defined as the ratio between F50 (clonal expansion) and ExV (chaos), using BLOSUM62-based TCRdist between CDR3 peptides within each V-J. Welch's t-statistics and random forest reduced 514 V-J features to 10 to 15, which were used in a naive Bayes classifier (R e1071). Clones were called with MiXCR by TCRdb after fastp trimmed the public reads at Q25, and only in-frame beta chains were retained. One record per CDR3 amino acid sequence lists the most common genes and DNA. TCRdb's processing, not the authors' own work, is the source of the V and J calls. Counted in this sample were about 420,000 distinct CDR3 sequences; roughly 15% of them appeared once. 5.3% of the sample is in the top ten clones.

Reading the germline V gene (reference sequence) gives CDR1 SEHNR and CDR2 FQNEAQ. V is clipped by 5 bases and J by 4 bases, and the sequence between their germline boundaries is 17 bases long. From cysteine to phenylalanine, the CDR3 is 16 amino acids long. Of all the DNA, just the CDR3 is kept, 48 bases in frame from base 1. Stable Graves' hyperthyroidism was defined as no progression to ophthalmopathy during 18 months of follow-up. Hyperthyroidism patients were newly diagnosed, with disease duration under 2 months, and aged 18 to 65 years. Patients with uncontrolled infections, other autoimmune diseases, pregnancy or lactation were excluded. Clinical symptoms, serum thyroxine and TRAb, thyroid ultrasound, and orbital computed tomography formed the basis for the diagnoses. PBMCs were separated from 8 to 10 ml of fresh peripheral blood using Ficoll-Paque density gradient centrifugation. Total RNA was extracted with Trizol reagent, and quality was checked on an Agilent 2100 Bioanalyzer.

This clonotype was observed a single time. Its binding antigen is unknown. No much larger clone is present one base from it, and per-base qualities are unavailable. One read amounts to weak evidence. The origin of this receptor is a woman aged 18-29 years with Graves' hyperthyroidism. Material for sequencing was blood. The chain is encoded by TRBV7-9 joined to TRBJ2-2; tentative D gene TRBD2, with 6 bases matching. CDR3 region: CASSPRGSGATGELFF. The nucleotide sequence reads TGTGCCAGCAGCCCCCGGGGTAGCGGAGCCACCGGGGAGCTGTTTTTT.